Presented here are 3 T cell receptor beta chains from one specimen sequenced in a study of human T cells and chemical hapten exposure. TCRdb called the RACE reads again in MiXCR, with one record for every CDR3 protein. In the table there are tens of thousands of distinct CDR3 sequences, roughly 11% of which are singletons. Time point defined: patch test 2, 6 weeks after DPC sensitization. Treatment indicated: therapeutic diphenylcyclopropenone sensitization with weekly scalp DPC. The input for sequencing was whole blood, taken in connection with sensitization to the hapten diphenylcyclopropenone (DPC). The receptors shown here come from a man aged 35 to 55 with alopecia areata. Some clones in this sample may be carry-over from other donors' samples.

The rearrangement links TRBV29-1 to TRBJ2-3, with D perhaps matching TRBD2 (7 bases). The CDR3 totals 14 residues. Germline values: CDR1 SQVTM, CDR2 ANQGSEA. Trimming took 6 bases from V and 5 from J, leaving 18 bases between them. CDR3 protein: CSVERTGGGDTQYF. The CDR3 DNA follows: TGCAGCGTGGAACGGACGGGGGGCGGAGATACGCAGTATTTT.

J is TRBJ1-2 and V is TRBV12-3 or TRBV12-4; the match to TRBD1 covers 9 bases. The CDR3 has 12 amino acids. Losses at the gene ends were 6 bases for V and 6 bases for J; bases not matched to a gene: 2. The chain's CDR3 is CASRQGADGYTF. The CDR3 DNA sequence: TGTGCCAGCAGACAGGGGGCCGATGGCTACACCTTC.

This clonotype was found a few times. The CDR3 sequence is CASSQVTFANYGYTF. CDR3 DNA: TGTGCCAGCAGCCAAGTCACCTTCGCTAACTATGGCTACACCTTC. The gene calls are TRBV3-1 and TRBJ1-2; D gene unclear. CDR3 size: 15 residues. The germline V gene encodes CDR1 LGHDT and CDR2 YNNKEL (reference sequence). The V gene lost 1 base and the J gene lost 0 bases, with 9 bases spanning the gap.